Sequencing of this T cell receptor beta chain was carried out in a study of blood T cell repertoires in COVID-19. Study in general: Samples came from the United States, Italy and Spain, spanning acute and convalescent COVID-19.

The CDR3 runs 13 residues. With 7 bases removed from V and 4 bases from J, the gap between germline ends came to 13 bases. Germline V CDR1 and CDR2: SQVTM, ANQGSEA. In the original workflow: The authors estimated nucleated cell counts from reference gene primer amplification. Sequenced by immunoSEQ multiplex PCR; TCRdb stores in-frame clones only, minus some. Clone size and V and J calls were adopted from that table, with D and trimming inferred from the DNA. The data contain roughly 40,000 clones, 70% to 90% of them singletons. Sequences were obtained from peripheral blood. The TCR comes from a man aged 50-59 years in a cohort sampled during active COVID-19. This sequence joins TRBV29-1 and TRBJ2-2; D is perhaps TRBD1 (5 bases). CDR3 sequence (DNA): TGCAGCGCTAACAGGAAACTCACCGGGGAGCTGTTTTTT. Its protein product is CSANRKLTGELFF.